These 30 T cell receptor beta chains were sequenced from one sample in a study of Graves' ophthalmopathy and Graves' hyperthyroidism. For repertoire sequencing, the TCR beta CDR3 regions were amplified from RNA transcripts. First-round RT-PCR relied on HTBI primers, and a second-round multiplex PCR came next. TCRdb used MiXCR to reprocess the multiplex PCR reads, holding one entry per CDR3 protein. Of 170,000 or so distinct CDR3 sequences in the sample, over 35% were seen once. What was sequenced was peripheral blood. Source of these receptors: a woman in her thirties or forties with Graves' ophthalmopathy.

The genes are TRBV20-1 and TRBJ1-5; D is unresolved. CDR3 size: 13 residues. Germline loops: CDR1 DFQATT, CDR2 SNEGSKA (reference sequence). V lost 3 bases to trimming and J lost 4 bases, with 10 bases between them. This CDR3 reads CSASGWANQPQHF. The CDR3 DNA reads TGCAGTGCTAGTGGCTGGGCGAATCAGCCCCAGCATTTT.

CDR3 nucleotides: TGTGCCAGCAGTCCAGGGGCAGGGGAGATCCAAGAGACCCAGTACTTC. This gives the protein CASSPGAGEIQETQYF. The V call is TRBV6-1, the J call TRBJ2-5; maybe TRBD1 (6 bases). Germline CDR1 reads MNHNS; CDR2 reads SASEGT. Trimming stripped 5 bases from V and 1 base from J, with 17 bases between. The length of the CDR3 is 16 residues.

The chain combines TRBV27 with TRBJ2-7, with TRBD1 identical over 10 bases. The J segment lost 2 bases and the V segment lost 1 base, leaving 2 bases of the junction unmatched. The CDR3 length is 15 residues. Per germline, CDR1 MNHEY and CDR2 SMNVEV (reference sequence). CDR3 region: CASSLYGTGAYEQYF. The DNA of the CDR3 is TGTGCCAGCAGTTTATATGGGACAGGGGCCTACGAGCAGTACTTC.

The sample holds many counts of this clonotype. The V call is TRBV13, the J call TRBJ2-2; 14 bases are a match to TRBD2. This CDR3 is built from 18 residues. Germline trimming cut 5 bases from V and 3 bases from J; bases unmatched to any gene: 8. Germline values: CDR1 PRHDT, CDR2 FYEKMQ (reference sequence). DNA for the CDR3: TGTGCCAGCAGCACGCGGACTAGCGGGAGGCGATACACCGGGGAGCTGTTTTTT. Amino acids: CASSTRTSGRRYTGELFF.

This CDR3 is CASSVGPQETQYF. The DNA for the CDR3 is TGCGCCAGCAGCGTGGGACCTCAAGAGACCCAGTACTTC. The genes are TRBV5-1 and TRBJ2-5; D possibly uses TRBD1 or TRBD2 (5 bases each). V was trimmed by 4 bases and J by 2 bases, leaving 9 bases between them. This CDR3 has 13 residues. CDR1 is SGHRS and CDR2 is YFSETQ in the germline V gene. The variable domain in full, with the rest retrieved from reference TRBV5-1 and TRBJ2-5, is KAGVTQTPRYLIKTRGQQVTLSCSPISGHRSVSWYQQTPGQGLQFLFEYFSETQRNKGNFPGRFSGRQFSNSRSEMNVSTLELGDSALYLCASSVGPQETQYFGPGTRLLVL.

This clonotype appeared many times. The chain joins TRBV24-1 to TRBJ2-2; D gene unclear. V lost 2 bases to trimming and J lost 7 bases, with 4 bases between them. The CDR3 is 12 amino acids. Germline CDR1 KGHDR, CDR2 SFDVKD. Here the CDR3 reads CATSDSGGELFF. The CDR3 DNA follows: TGTGCCACCAGTGATTCTGGCGGGGAGCTGTTTTTT.

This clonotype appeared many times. CDR3 sequence (DNA): TGTGCCAGCAGCTTAACCCTCGGACAGGGGGCGAGTGGAAACACCATATATTTT. Translated, it gives CASSLTLGQGASGNTIYF. The rearrangement uses TRBV11-3 and TRBJ1-3; 11 bases are shared with TRBD1. The CDR3 covers 18 residues. Germline loops: CDR1 SGHNT, CDR2 YENEEA. V lost 2 bases and J lost 3; bases outside the gene matches: 9.

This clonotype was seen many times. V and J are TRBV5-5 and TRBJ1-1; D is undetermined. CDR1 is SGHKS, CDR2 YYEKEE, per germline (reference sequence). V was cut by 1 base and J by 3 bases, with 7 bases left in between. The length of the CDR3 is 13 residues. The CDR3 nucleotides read TGTGCCAGCAGCTTGTGGGAGCACACTGAAGCTTTCTTT. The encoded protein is CASSLWEHTEAFF.

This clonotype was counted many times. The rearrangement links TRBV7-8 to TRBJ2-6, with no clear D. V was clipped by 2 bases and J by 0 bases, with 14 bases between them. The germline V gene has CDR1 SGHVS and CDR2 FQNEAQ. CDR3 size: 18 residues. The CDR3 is CASSLKYSGFSGANVLTF. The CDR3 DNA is TGTGCCAGCAGCTTAAAGTATTCGGGTTTCTCTGGGGCCAACGTCCTGACTTTC.

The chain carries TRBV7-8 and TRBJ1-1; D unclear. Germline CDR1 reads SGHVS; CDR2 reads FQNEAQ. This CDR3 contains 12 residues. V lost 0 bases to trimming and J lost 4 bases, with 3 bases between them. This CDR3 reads CASSLAFTEAFF. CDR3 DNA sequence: TGTGCCAGCAGCTTAGCCTTCACTGAAGCTTTCTTT.

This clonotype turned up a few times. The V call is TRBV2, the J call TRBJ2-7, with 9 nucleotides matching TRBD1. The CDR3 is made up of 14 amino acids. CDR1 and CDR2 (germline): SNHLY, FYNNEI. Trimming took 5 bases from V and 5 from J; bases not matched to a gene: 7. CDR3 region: CASSSTGGGDEQYF. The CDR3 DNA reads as TGTGCCAGCAGTTCGACAGGGGGTGGGGACGAGCAGTACTTC.

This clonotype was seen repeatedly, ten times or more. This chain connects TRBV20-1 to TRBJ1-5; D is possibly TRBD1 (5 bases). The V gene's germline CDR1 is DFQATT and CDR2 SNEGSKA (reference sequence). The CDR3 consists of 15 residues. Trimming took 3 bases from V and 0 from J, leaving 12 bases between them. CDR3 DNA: TGCAGTGCTAGTTCGCGACAGACTAGCAATCAGCCCCAGCATTTT. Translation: CSASSRQTSNQPQHF.

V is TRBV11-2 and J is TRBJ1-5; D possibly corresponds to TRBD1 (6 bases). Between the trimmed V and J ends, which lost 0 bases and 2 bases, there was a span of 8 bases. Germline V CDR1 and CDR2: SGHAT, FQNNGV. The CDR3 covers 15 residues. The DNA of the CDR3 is TGTGCCAGCAGCTTAGATCCAGGGGGCAATCAGCCCCAGCATTTT. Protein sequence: CASSLDPGGNQPQHF.

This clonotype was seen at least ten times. The CDR3 DNA reads TGTGCCAGCAGTGAAACGGCCAGCCAAGAGACCCAGTACTTC. This gives the protein CASSETASQETQYF. V usage is TRBV2 and J usage is TRBJ2-5, with unresolved D. The germline gives CDR1 SNHLY, CDR2 FYNNEI. The V end was cut by 2 bases, the J end by 1 base, with 8 bases between. The CDR3 contains 14 residues.

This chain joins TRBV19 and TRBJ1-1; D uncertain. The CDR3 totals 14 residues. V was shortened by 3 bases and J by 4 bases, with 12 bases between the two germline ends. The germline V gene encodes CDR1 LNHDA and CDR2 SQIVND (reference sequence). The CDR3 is CASSIGNRGTEAFF. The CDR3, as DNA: TGTGCCAGTAGTATCGGAAACCGGGGCACTGAAGCTTTCTTT. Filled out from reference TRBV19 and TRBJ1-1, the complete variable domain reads DGGITQSPKYLFRKEGQNVTLSCEQNLNHDAMYWYRQDPGQGLRLIYYSQIVNDFQKGDIAEGYSVSREKKESFPLTVTSAQKNPTAFYLCASSIGNRGTEAFFGQGTRLTVV.

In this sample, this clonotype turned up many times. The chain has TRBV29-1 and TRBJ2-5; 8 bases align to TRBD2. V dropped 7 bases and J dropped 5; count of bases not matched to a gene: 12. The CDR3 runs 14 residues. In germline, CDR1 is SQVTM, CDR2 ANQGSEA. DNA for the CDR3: TGCAGCGCCGAAGCGGGAGATTGGGTGGAGACCCAGTACTTC. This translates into CSAEAGDWVETQYF.

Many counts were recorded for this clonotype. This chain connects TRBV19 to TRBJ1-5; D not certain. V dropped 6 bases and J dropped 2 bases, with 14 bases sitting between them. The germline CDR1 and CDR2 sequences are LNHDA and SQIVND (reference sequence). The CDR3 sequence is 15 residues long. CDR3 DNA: TGTGCCAGTAGACCCACACTCGGGGGCAATCAGCCCCAGCATTTT. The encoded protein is CASRPTLGGNQPQHF.

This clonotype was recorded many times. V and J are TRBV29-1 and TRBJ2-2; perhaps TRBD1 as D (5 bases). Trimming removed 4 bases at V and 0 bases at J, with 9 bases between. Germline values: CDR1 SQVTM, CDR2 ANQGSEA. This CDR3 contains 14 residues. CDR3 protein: CSVGEQANTGELFF. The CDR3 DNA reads TGCAGCGTTGGAGAACAGGCGAACACCGGGGAGCTGTTTTTT.

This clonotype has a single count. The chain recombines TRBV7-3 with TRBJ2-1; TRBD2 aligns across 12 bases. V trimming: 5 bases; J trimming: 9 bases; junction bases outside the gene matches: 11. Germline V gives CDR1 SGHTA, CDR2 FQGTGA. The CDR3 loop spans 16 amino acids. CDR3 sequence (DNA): TGTGCCAGCAGCGCCACTAGCGGGAGGCCTCTGAGTGAGCAGTTCTTC. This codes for CASSATSGRPLSEQFF.

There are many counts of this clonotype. The CDR3 is CSTWTGGAQYF. The CDR3 coding sequence is TGCAGCACCTGGACAGGGGGAGCCCAGTACTTC. The rearrangement joins TRBV29-1 to TRBJ2-5; 10 positions agree with TRBD1. Trimming removed 8 bases from V and 9 bases from J; junction bases left unmatched: 6. Germline assignment: CDR1 SQVTM and CDR2 ANQGSEA. The CDR3 has 11 amino acids. The full variable domain, its missing parts supplied by reference TRBV29-1 and TRBJ2-5, is SAVISQKPSRDICQRGTSLTIQCQVDSQVTMMFWYRQQPGQSLTLIATANQGSEATYESGFVIDKFPISRPNLTFSTLTVSNMSPEDSSIYLCSTWTGGAQYFGPGTRLLVL.

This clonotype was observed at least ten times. CDR3 sequence: CASSARSGKSEAFF. In DNA form, the CDR3 reads TGTGCCAGCAGCGCCCGATCAGGGAAATCTGAAGCTTTCTTT. The V and J genes are TRBV3-1 and TRBJ1-1; a weak D match, TRBD1 (5 bases). The V and J ends lost 5 bases and 6 bases respectively, with 16 bases between them. The length of the CDR3 is 14 residues. Germline lookup yields CDR1 LGHDT and CDR2 YNNKEL (reference sequence).

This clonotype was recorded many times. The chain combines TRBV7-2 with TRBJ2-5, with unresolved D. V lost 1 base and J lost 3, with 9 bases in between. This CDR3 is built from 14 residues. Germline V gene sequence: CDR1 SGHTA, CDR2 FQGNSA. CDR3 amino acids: CASSLGLTKETQYF. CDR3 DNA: TGTGCCAGCAGCTTAGGGCTAACCAAAGAGACCCAGTACTTC. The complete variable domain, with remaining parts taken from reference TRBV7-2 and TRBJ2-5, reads GAGVSQSPSNKVTEKGKDVELRCDPISGHTALYWYRQSLGQGLEFLIYFQGNSAPDKSGLPSDRFSAERTGGSVSTLTIQRTQQEDSAVYLCASSLGLTKETQYFGPGTRLLVL.

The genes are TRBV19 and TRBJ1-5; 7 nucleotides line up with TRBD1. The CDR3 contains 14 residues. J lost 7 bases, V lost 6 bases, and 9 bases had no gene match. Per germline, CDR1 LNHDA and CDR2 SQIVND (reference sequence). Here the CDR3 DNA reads TGTGCCAGTAGCCTAGACAGGGTTGGGCAGCCCCAGCATTTT. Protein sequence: CASSLDRVGQPQHF.

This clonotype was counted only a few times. CDR3 amino acids: CASSLGSSNQPQHF. The CDR3 DNA is TGTGCCAGCAGTTTAGGCTCCTCCAATCAGCCCCAGCATTTT. This chain joins TRBV12-3 or TRBV12-4 and TRBJ1-5; D ambiguous. The CDR3 extends over 14 amino acids. V lost 1 base, J lost 3 bases, and 7 bases lay in between.

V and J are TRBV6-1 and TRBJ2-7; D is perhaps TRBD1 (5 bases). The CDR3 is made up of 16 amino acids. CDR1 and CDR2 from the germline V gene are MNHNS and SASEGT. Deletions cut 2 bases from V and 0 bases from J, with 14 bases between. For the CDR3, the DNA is TGTGCCAGCAGTGAACTTGGGGCTCGAAGCTCCTACGAGCAGTACTTC. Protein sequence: CASSELGARSSYEQYF.

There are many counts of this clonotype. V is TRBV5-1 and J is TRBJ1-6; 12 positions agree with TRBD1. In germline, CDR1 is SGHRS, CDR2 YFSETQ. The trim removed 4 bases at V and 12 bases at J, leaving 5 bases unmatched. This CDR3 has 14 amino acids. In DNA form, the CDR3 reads TGCGCCAGCAGCCAGGGACAGGGGGCGTTACCCCTCCACTTT. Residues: CASSQGQGALPLHF.

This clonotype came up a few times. CDR3 region: CASSNPLQGFEEYF. The CDR3 DNA reads TGTGCCAGCAGCAACCCACTACAGGGTTTTGAGGAGTACTTC. This chain links TRBV2 with TRBJ2-7; TRBD1 might be the D (6 bases). Germline CDR1 is SNHLY and CDR2 is FYNNEI. With 6 bases removed from V and 11 bases from J, the gap between germline ends came to 23 bases. This CDR3 contains 14 residues.

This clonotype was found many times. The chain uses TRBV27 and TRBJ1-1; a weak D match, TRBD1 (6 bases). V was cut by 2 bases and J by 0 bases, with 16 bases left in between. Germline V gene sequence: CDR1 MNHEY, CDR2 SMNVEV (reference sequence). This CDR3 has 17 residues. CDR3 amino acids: CASSLEGVGPMNTEAFF. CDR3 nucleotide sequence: TGTGCCAGCAGTTTAGAGGGGGTAGGGCCTATGAACACTGAAGCTTTCTTT.

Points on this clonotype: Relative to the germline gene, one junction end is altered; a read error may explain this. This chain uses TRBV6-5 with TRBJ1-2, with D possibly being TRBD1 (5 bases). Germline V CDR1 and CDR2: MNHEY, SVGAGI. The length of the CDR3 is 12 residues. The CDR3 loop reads CASSSDTWRGAF. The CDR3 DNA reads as TGTGCCAGCAGTTCCGACACTTGGCGAGGGGCCTTC.

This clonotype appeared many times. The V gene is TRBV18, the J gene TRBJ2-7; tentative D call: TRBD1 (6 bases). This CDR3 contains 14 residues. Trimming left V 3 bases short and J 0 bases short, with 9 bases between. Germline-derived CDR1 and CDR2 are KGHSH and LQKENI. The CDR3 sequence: CASSPDSNSYEQYF. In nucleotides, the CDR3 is TGTGCCAGCTCACCGGACAGCAACTCCTACGAGCAGTACTTC.